Sequencing of this T cell receptor (beta chain) was carried out in a study of blood T cell repertoires in COVID-19. The germline CDR1 and CDR2 sequences are SQVTM and ANQGSEA. This CDR3 is built from 12 residues. V was trimmed by 6 bases and J by 3 bases, leaving 11 bases between them. The repertoire was sequenced with immunoSEQ multiplex PCR; TCRdb's copy has only in-frame clones and lacks some. The sample holds fewer than 95,000 clones; approximately 80% are singletons and the top ten take over 10%. The clonotype comes from a human donor in a cohort sampled during active COVID-19. Source material: peripheral blood. The chain combines TRBV29-1 with TRBJ1-2, with D hard to call. The DNA for the CDR3 is TGCAGCGTGAGGGTGGGTGACTATGGCTACACCTTC. Encoded protein: CSVRVGDYGYTF.